Each of the 9 T cell receptor beta chains below was sequenced from the same sample in a study (dated by TCRdb to the mid-2010s). Library creation used 5' RACE. TCRdb shows the sequencer as Illumina MiSeq. The raw public reads went through TCRdb reprocessing: fastp at Q25, MiXCR clone calling, in-frame beta chains kept. Each CDR3 protein gets just one entry, which takes the most common genes and DNA from the rows behind it. The sample contains 45,000 to 55,000 distinct CDR3 sequences, more than 20% of them found a single time. Of the sample, around 3% falls within the top ten clones. Sequencing was carried out using tumor-infiltrating naive CD4+ T cells sorted from the breast tumor. Read against the paper, the sample's cell subset or site label means: naive CD4+ T cells, CD4+CD45RA+CD25-. The receptors were gathered from a female donor with breast cancer.

This clonotype turned up a few times. This rearrangement joins TRBV29-1 to TRBJ1-2; D perhaps matches TRBD1 (6 bases). CDR1 and CDR2 (germline): SQVTM, ANQGSEA. The CDR3 has 12 amino acids. Trimming took off 7 bases at V and 3 bases at J, with 12 bases between the two ends. The CDR3 sequence is CSAGDTYYGYTF. The CDR3, as DNA: TGCAGCGCCGGGGACACCTACTATGGCTACACCTTC. Complete variable domain (other parts from reference TRBV29-1 and TRBJ1-2): SAVISQKPSRDICQRGTSLTIQCQVDSQVTMMFWYRQQPGQSLTLIATANQGSEATYESGFVIDKFPISRPNLTFSTLTVSNMSPEDSSIYLCSAGDTYYGYTFGSGTRLTVV.

This clonotype showed up just a few times. This sequence joins TRBV7-6 and TRBJ1-3; tentative D call: TRBD1 (5 bases). The CDR3 spans 15 residues. V was clipped by 1 base and J by 2 bases, with 9 bases between them. Per germline, CDR1 SGHVS and CDR2 FNYEAQ. In DNA form, the CDR3 reads TGTGCCAGCAGCTTAGGTCCGGGGCCTGGAAACACCATATATTTT. Protein product: CASSLGPGPGNTIYF.

The chain uses TRBV10-3 and TRBJ2-3, with 11 bases matching TRBD2. CDR1 ENHRY and CDR2 SYGVKD come from the germline V gene. This CDR3 has 18 residues. Trimming at V came to 8 bases and at J to 0 bases, leaving 13 bases not matched to a gene. This CDR3 is CAIGRGTSGNPSTDTQYF. The CDR3 nucleotides are TGTGCCATCGGGAGGGGGACTAGCGGAAATCCTAGCACAGATACGCAGTATTTT.

This chain links TRBV4-1 with TRBJ1-1, with TRBD1 matching 9 bases. V gave up 0 bases and J gave up 1 base; unmatched junction bases: 9. The CDR3 consists of 18 residues. Germline V gives CDR1 MGHRA, CDR2 YSYEKL. The CDR3 bases are TGCGCCAGCAGCCAAGATCCATACGGGACAGGGACGAACACTGAAGCTTTCTTT. Amino acids: CASSQDPYGTGTNTEAFF.

J is TRBJ2-7 and V is TRBV20-1; TRBD1 is a possible D gene (5 bases). CDR1 is DFQATT and CDR2 is SNEGSKA in the germline V gene (reference sequence). Trimming pared 3 bases from V and 6 bases from J, leaving 12 bases between. The CDR3 runs to 12 residues. For the CDR3, the DNA is TGCAGTGCTAGCAGGGATGGGGTCGAGCAGTACTTC. Protein product: CSASRDGVEQYF.

This clonotype was seen repeatedly, ten times or more. The chain recombines TRBV7-6 with TRBJ2-7; D gene uncertain. In germline, CDR1 is SGHVS, CDR2 FNYEAQ. This CDR3 has 13 residues. V was cut by 4 bases and J by 7 bases, with 14 bases left in between. Here the CDR3 reads CASSSETSVEQYF. CDR3 in DNA: TGTGCCAGCAGCTCCGAGACTTCGGTGGAGCAGTACTTC.

There are a few counts of this clonotype. The chain has TRBV20-1 and TRBJ2-5; 8 bases agree with TRBD2. The CDR3 totals 13 residues. V was clipped by 3 bases and J by 1 base; unmatched bases: 1. Germline V gene sequence: CDR1 DFQATT, CDR2 SNEGSKA (reference sequence). DNA of the CDR3: TGCAGTGCTAGGACTAGCGTCCAAGAGACCCAGTACTTC. Its translation: CSARTSVQETQYF.

By its share, this clonotype is medium-sized (0.01 to 0.1%). This chain uses TRBV9 with TRBJ1-1; D is unresolved. V was pared by 5 bases and J by 3 bases, with 11 bases between. The germline gives CDR1 SGDLS, CDR2 YYNGEE. CDR3 length equals 13 residues. For the CDR3, the DNA is TGTGCCAGCAGTACTGGGCCGGACACTGAAGCTTTCTTT. Translation: CASSTGPDTEAFF.

The chain couples TRBV15 to TRBJ1-3; 8 bases are a match to TRBD1. J was trimmed by 4 bases and V by 3 bases; bases with no gene match: 2. This CDR3 is built from 14 residues. Germline V gene data show CDR1 as LNHNV and CDR2 as YYDKDF (reference sequence). CDR3 sequence reads: CATSSRTGGNTIYF. The DNA for the CDR3 is TGTGCCACCAGCAGTAGGACAGGGGGAAACACCATATATTTT.